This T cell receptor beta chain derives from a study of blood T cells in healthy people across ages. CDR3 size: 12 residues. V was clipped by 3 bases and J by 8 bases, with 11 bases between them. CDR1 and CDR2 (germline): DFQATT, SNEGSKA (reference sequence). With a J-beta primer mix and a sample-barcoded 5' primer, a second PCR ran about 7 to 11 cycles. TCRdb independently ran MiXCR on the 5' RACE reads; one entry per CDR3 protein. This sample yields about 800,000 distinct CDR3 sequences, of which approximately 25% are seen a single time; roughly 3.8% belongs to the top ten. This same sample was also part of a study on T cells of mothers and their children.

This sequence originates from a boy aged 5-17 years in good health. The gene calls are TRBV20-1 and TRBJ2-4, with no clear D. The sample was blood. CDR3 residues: CSARTAGDIQYF. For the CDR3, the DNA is TGCAGTGCTAGGACCGCTGGGGACATTCAGTACTTC.